This TCR beta chain came from a study of T cells after yellow fever vaccination. The sample holds a few counts of this clonotype. Its antigen is still unknown. General study findings and limits: The study re-detected most primary-vaccination clones after the booster (about 95% CD4, roughly 85% CD8).

Germline V gene lookup returns CDR1 SGDLS and CDR2 YYNGEE. The ends were cut back, 3 bases at V and 8 bases at J, with 12 bases in the middle. The CDR3 has 13 amino acids. TCRdb processed the 5' RACE reads anew with MiXCR; each CDR3 protein has one entry. This sample has roughly 500,000 distinct CDR3 sequences, with about 19% found just once. The sequence was obtained from a man aged 25 to 40 who received the YFV17D yellow fever vaccine. The rearrangement links TRBV9 to TRBJ2-1, with D perhaps assigned TRBD1 or TRBD2 (6 bases each). The source material was PBMCs, sampled 15 days after the yellow fever booster vaccination. The CDR3 spells CASSALGGHEQFF. The DNA of the CDR3 is TGTGCCAGCAGCGCCCTCGGGGGCCATGAGCAGTTCTTC.